The 4 T cell receptor beta chains given below trace back to one sample, sequenced in a study of identical twins. TCRdb analysed the 5' RACE reads with MiXCR anew, one entry per CDR3 protein. The table lists about 890,000 distinct CDR3 sequences, approximately 13% of them singletons. Another study also made use of these data, one on yellow fever vaccine responses in identical twins.

Sequencing was performed on PBMCs. The receptors shown here come from a young woman in good health.

Many counts were recorded for this clonotype. This chain uses TRBV5-1 with TRBJ2-5; tentatively, D is TRBD2 (5 bases). This CDR3 contains 12 residues. V shed 5 bases and J shed 5 bases, with 10 bases lying between them. Germline CDR1 and CDR2: SGHRS and YFSETQ. CDR3 amino acids: CASSASQETQYF. The CDR3, as DNA: TGCGCCAGCAGTGCTAGCCAGGAGACCCAGTACTTC.

The rearrangement joins TRBV28 to TRBJ2-7; 7 nucleotides match TRBD1. CDR1 and CDR2 (germline): MDHEN, SYDVKM. The CDR3 is made up of 16 amino acids. V lost 6 bases and J lost 3; bases outside the gene matches: 14. This CDR3 reads CASSPSGQSTLYEQYV. CDR3 nucleotides: TGTGCCAGCAGCCCATCGGGACAGAGTACCCTCTACGAGCAGTACGTC.

This clonotype was seen a few times. This sequence joins TRBV6-5 and TRBJ1-4; TRBD1 aligns across 9 bases. Germline V CDR1 and CDR2: MNHEY, SVGAGI. The trim removed 0 bases at V and 8 bases at J, leaving 4 bases unmatched. CDR3 length: 15 amino acids. In DNA, the CDR3 is TGTGCCAGCAGTTACTCGATTACAGGGGGCGAAAAACTGTTTTTT. It translates to CASSYSITGGEKLFF.

In this sample, this clonotype turned up a few times. The genes are TRBV27 and TRBJ2-7, with D hard to call. CDR1 is MNHEY, CDR2 SMNVEV, per germline (reference sequence). Deletions cut 7 bases from V and 3 bases from J, with 13 bases between. CDR3 length: 13 residues. The CDR3 sequence: CASTSLVDYEQYF. In nucleotides, the CDR3 is TGTGCCAGCACCTCACTGGTCGACTACGAGCAGTACTTC.